This T cell receptor beta chain was captured in a study of OX40 agonist ivuxolimab in advanced cancers. This table comes from immunoSEQ multiplex PCR, and its TCRdb copy is limited to in-frame clones, with some not included. The data contain some 57,000 clones, 85% to 90% of them singletons. Per germline, CDR1 SGHDT and CDR2 YYEEEE. The CDR3 has 16 residues. In regard to this clone: The junction shows a germline mismatch at one end, possibly a read error.

The source material was CD4+ or CD8+ T cells sorted from blood, sampled in a trial of the OX40 agonist ivuxolimab. The V gene is TRBV5-6, the J gene TRBJ2-1; 8 bases map to TRBD2. This receptor was obtained from an adult with an advanced solid tumor such as melanoma, head and neck, liver or kidney cancer. For the CDR3, the DNA is TGTGCCGGCAGCTTTGGAGCGGGAGTTAGGGGCAATGAGCAGTTCTTC. Protein product: CAGSFGAGVRGNEQFF.